Below are 7 T cell receptor beta chains sequenced from a single sample in a study of control samples from healthy donors and cancer patients. The method was immunoSEQ multiplex PCR; TCRdb's version includes in-frame clones alone and lacks a portion of them. The repertoire has about 140,000 clones, about 88% of them found once; the top ten carry roughly 9%. Sequencing was carried out using blood. These receptors came from a woman in her thirties in good health.

The chain uses TRBV5-6 and TRBJ2-7; D remains unclear. V shed 3 bases and J shed 5 bases, with 9 bases lying between them. This CDR3 is 12 amino acids long. Germline V gene data show CDR1 as SGHDT and CDR2 as YYEEEE. DNA of the CDR3: TGTGCCAGCAGCTCCGAAAGGGACGAGCAGTACTTC. It specifies CASSSERDEQYF.

The chain links TRBV24-1 to TRBJ2-2; D uncertain. The CDR3 has 13 amino acids. The germline V gene has CDR1 KGHDR and CDR2 SFDVKD. Trimming removed 5 bases at V and 3 bases at J, with 6 bases between. The CDR3 protein is CATSGRYTGELFF. DNA of the CDR3: TGTGCCACCAGTGGCCGCTACACCGGGGAGCTGTTTTTT.

The rearrangement joins TRBV12-5 to TRBJ2-5; TRBD1 agrees at 8 bases. J was trimmed by 3 bases and V by 1 base; bases with no gene match: 4. Per germline, CDR1 LGHNT and CDR2 FRNRAP. This CDR3 contains 15 residues. The CDR3 region has the DNA TGTGCTAGTGGTTTGGCGGCAGGGGGCAAAGAGACCCAGTACTTC. It yields the protein CASGLAAGGKETQYF.

This chain connects TRBV3-1 (or the pseudogene TRBV3-2) to TRBJ1-2; 7 bases map to TRBD1. The CDR3 covers 13 residues. The junction had 3 bases not matched to a gene; V was cut back by 4 bases and J by 4 bases. The germline V gene encodes CDR1 LGHDT and CDR2 YNNKEL (reference sequence). The CDR3 DNA reads TGTGCCAGCAGCCTGGGACAGAGCTATGGCTACACCTTC. Amino acids: CASSLGQSYGYTF.

This rearrangement joins TRBV14 to TRBJ2-5; TRBD2 is a possible D gene (5 bases). This CDR3 comprises 16 residues. Per the germline V gene, CDR1 is SGHDN and CDR2 is FVKESK. Deletions cut 2 bases from V and 2 bases from J, with 15 bases between. CDR3 loop: CASSQRGSALQETQYF. Written as DNA, the CDR3 is TGTGCCAGCAGCCAAAGAGGGAGTGCTCTTCAAGAGACCCAGTACTTC. Full variable domain (rest looked up from reference TRBV14 and TRBJ2-5): EAGVTQFPSHSVIEKGQTVTLRCDPISGHDNLYWYRRVMGKEIKFLLHFVKESKQDESGMPNNRFLAERTGGTYSTLKVQPAELEDSGVYFCASSQRGSALQETQYFGPGTRLLVL.

This clone was seen just once. The chain links TRBV28 to TRBJ1-1; D gene unclear. V dropped 8 bases and J dropped 0 bases, with 13 bases sitting between them. The CDR3 runs to 14 residues. Germline CDR1 is MDHEN and CDR2 is SYDVKM. For the CDR3, the DNA is TGTGCCAGCCTCCTAAATCAGTTGAACACTGAAGCTTTCTTT. Encoded protein: CASLLNQLNTEAFF.

This clone has just one count. The V gene is TRBV6-2 or TRBV6-3, the J gene TRBJ1-1; TRBD1 matches at 10 bases. The CDR3 sequence is 16 residues long. The V gene end was trimmed by 6 bases and the J gene end by 1 base; junction bases not matched to a gene: 8. The V gene's germline CDR1 is MNHEY and CDR2 SVGEGT. DNA of the CDR3: TGTGCCAGCAGCCATAGGACAGGGGGATCGAACACTGAAGCTTTCTTT. It specifies CASSHRTGGSNTEAFF.